The 11 T cell receptor delta chains below all came from one sample that was sequenced in a study of gamma-delta chains in newborns, infants, children. TCRdb reapplied CATT to the reads. The sample has about 4,900 delta-chain clones; over 3% are singletons. The sequenced material came from blood. The receptor set was obtained from a child who was a newborn, infant or young child, either healthy, febrile or measles-vaccinated (not recorded which).

Concerning this clone itself: TCRdb attributes to this sequence the protein of a much larger clone, which differs from the DNA translation at residue 12; a read error is likely, and the protein displayed is translated from the DNA. The chain employs TRDV1 and TRDJ1; D uncertain. Germline CDR1 is TSWWSYY and CDR2 is QGS. The CDR3 is 14 residues long. The CDR3 sequence is CALGELGYTDKHIF. CDR3 sequence (DNA): TGTGCTCTTGGGGAACTGGGGTACACCGATAAACACATCTTT.

This clone was observed a handful of times. This likely came from a read error, as a far larger clone is one base away. The sample holds other DNA sequences that translate to the same CDR3. The genes are TRDV1 and TRDJ2; 10 positions agree with TRDD3. The CDR3 runs to 20 residues. V was clipped by 1 base and J by 8 bases; unmatched bases: 19. Germline V CDR1 and CDR2: TSWWSYY, QGS. The DNA of the CDR3 is TGTGCTCTTGGGGAACGGGGGAGGGTAATTACTGGGGGATCTGCGGCACAACTCTTCTTT. Amino acids: CALGERGRVITGGSAAQLFF.

This clone was observed a handful of times. TCRdb records a much larger clone's protein for this DNA, with a difference at residue 12 that likely arises from a read error; the protein given is the translation of the DNA. V usage is TRDV2 and J usage is TRDJ3, with a tentative D call TRDD3 (5 bases). CDR3 length: 15 amino acids. Germline CDR1 and CDR2: GEAIGNYY and EKD. CDR3 in amino acids: CACDWGSWDTRHMFF. The CDR3 bases are TGTGCCTGTGACTGGGGCTCCTGGGACACCCGACATATGTTTTTC.

This clone has more than one count but fewer than ten. The TCRdb protein, from a much larger clone, departs from this DNA's translation at residue 4, likely by read error; the protein shown derives from the DNA. The chain uses TRDV2 and TRDJ2; the match to TRDD3 covers 8 bases. Germline CDR1 and CDR2: GEAIGNYY and EKD. The CDR3 length is 14 residues. The CDR3 is CACGTWGMTAQLFF. CDR3 DNA sequence: TGTGCCTGTGGCACCTGGGGGATGACAGCACAACTCTTCTTT.

As regards this clone: TCRdb records a much larger clone's protein for this DNA, with a difference at residue 7 that likely arises from a read error; the protein given is the translation of the DNA. This chain connects TRDV1 to TRDJ2; D is perhaps TRDD3 (5 bases). The ends were cut back, 1 base at V and 5 bases at J, with 14 bases in the middle. This CDR3 region has 16 residues. In germline, CDR1 is TSWWSYY, CDR2 QGS. The CDR3 DNA reads TGTGCTCTTGGGGAACGCTCCCTAAGGGGAACAGCACAACTCTTCTTT. Protein: CALGERSLRGTAQLFF.

As to this clone: A far larger clone is just one base off, so this is likely a read error. The V call is TRAV29/DV5, the J call TRDJ2; tentatively, D is TRDD3 (6 bases). CDR1 and CDR2 from the germline V gene are NSMFDY and ISSIKDK. Deletions cut 4 bases from V and 3 bases from J, with 16 bases between. This CDR3 contains 15 residues. The CDR3 sequence is CAASILGGLTAQLFF. DNA for the CDR3: TGTGCAGCATCAATATTGGGGGGGCTGACAGCACAACTCTTCTTT.

This clone has only a few counts. A much larger clone differs by one base, so this may be a read error. The CDR3 bases are TGTGCCCCTTCCTTTTTTCCCCGGGATCTGTTCAGCTCCTGGGACACCCGACAGATGTTTTTC. Encoded protein: CAPSFFPRDLFSSWDTRQMFF. This chain connects TRDV3 to TRDJ3, with TRDD2 identical over 7 bases. Trimming at V came to 5 bases and at J to 0 bases, leaving 22 bases not matched to a gene. This CDR3 has 21 amino acids. Germline loops: CDR1 TVYSNPD, CDR2 GDNSRS (reference sequence).

This clone was seen a handful of times. Germline is not matched at one junction end, which may reflect a read error. The chain uses TRDV1 and TRDJ1; 9 bases match TRDD2. This CDR3 comprises 18 residues. Germline CDR1 TSWWSYY, CDR2 QGS. This CDR3 is CALGDPFLLGLPSDQLIF. CDR3 DNA: TGTGCTCTTGGGGACCCCTTCCTACTGGGGCTACCCTCCGATCAACTCATCTTT.

Points on this clone: A far larger clone is only one base removed, so a read error is likely. Within the sample, other DNA sequences also encode this same CDR3. This chain connects TRDV2 to TRDJ1; 10 bases map to TRDD3. This CDR3 spans 15 amino acids. Germline CDR1 reads GEAIGNYY; CDR2 reads EKD. Germline trimming cut 0 bases from V and 3 bases from J; bases unmatched to any gene: 3. The CDR3 here is CACDTGGYAADKLIF. In DNA, the CDR3 is TGTGCCTGTGACACCGGGGGATACGCCGCCGATAAACTCATCTTT.

This clone appeared a few times. The protein recorded in TCRdb matches a much larger clone and deviates from this DNA's translation at residue 8, suggesting a read error; the protein here is obtained by translating the DNA. CDR3 sequence: CALGELVELGPKLIF. The CDR3 region has the DNA TGTGCTCTTGGGGAACTAGTCGAGCTGGGTCCTAAACTCATCTTT. The chain links TRDV1 to TRDJ1, with D possibly TRDD3 on 5 matching bases. CDR1 and CDR2 from the germline V gene are TSWWSYY and QGS. The length of the CDR3 is 15 residues. The V gene lost 0 bases and the J gene lost 7 bases, with 15 bases spanning the gap.

This clone showed up just a few times. The translation of this DNA and the TCRdb protein of a much larger clone differ at residue 6, probably owing to a read error; the protein shown here is translated from the DNA. The chain couples TRDV2 to TRDJ3; 8 bases agree with TRDD3. V lost 2 bases and J lost 0; bases outside the gene matches: 8. Germline V gives CDR1 GEAIGNYY, CDR2 EKD. This CDR3 contains 19 residues. The CDR3 reads CACDKALGGPSWDTRQMFF. The CDR3 region has the DNA TGTGCCTGTGACAAAGCACTGGGGGGACCCTCCTGGGACACCCGACAGATGTTTTTC.